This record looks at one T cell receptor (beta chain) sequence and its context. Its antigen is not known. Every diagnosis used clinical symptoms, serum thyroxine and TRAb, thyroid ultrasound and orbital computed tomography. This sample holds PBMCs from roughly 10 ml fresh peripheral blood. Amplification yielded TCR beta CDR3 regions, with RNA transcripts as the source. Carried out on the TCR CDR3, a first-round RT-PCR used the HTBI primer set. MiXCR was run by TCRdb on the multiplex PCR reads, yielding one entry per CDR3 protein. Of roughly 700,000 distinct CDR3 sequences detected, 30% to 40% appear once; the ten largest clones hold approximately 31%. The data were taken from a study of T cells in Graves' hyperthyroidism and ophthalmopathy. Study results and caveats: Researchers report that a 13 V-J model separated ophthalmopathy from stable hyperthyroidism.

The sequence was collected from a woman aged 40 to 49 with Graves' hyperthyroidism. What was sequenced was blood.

The chain's CDR3 is CASSPADTSYGYTF. The DNA of the CDR3 is TGTGCCAGCAGCCCCGCGGACACTTCCTATGGCTACACCTTC. This chain links TRBV7-9 with TRBJ1-2; maybe TRBD1 (5 bases). The germline CDR1 and CDR2 sequences are SEHNR and FQNEAQ (reference sequence). Trimming pared 5 bases from V and 4 bases from J, leaving 14 bases between. The CDR3 sequence is 14 residues long. Filled out from reference TRBV7-9 and TRBJ1-2, the complete variable domain reads DTGVSQNPRHKITKRGQNVTFRCDPISEHNRLYWYRQTLGQGPEFLTYFQNEAQLEKSRLLSDRFSAERPKGSFSTLEIQRTEQGDSAMYLCASSPADTSYGYTFGSGTRLTVV.